This entry features one TCR beta chain sequence. In its sample, this clone was seen once. It has no known antigen specificity. There are no base qualities to consult, and no much larger clone falls within one base. The data belong to a study of blood T cell repertoires in COVID-19 (TCRdb year 2020). Study-wide context: Samples from collaborators originated in the United States, Italy and Spain and spanned both the acute and convalescent phases of COVID-19. A freely available public database, intended as a resource for researchers studying the immune response to SARS-CoV-2, is where the repertoires were released. Subjects who had been exposed to COVID-19, were actively infected with it, or had recovered from it provided the deeply sampled blood TCRbeta repertoires that made up the dataset. The samples were drawn from the first 160 participants of the ongoing ImmuneRACE study and from over a thousand subjects provided by 6 global collaborators. The material from the prospective study consisted of cDNA or gDNA derived from T cells, B-cell-depleted T cells, or PBMCs. Where available, HLA class I and class II types were obtained from metadata supplied by the sample provider rather than from assay-based typing. Sample metadata almost always included a de-identified subject ID, COVID-19 status, age in years and sex.

On the study overall, not on this receptor specifically: Clinical and demographic metadata were provided uncurated, with the amount varying by source and participant.

The CDR3, from cysteine to phenylalanine, totals 17 residues. Of all the DNA, just the CDR3 is kept, 51 bases in frame from base 1. V and J lose 0 bases and 5 bases, and a span of 21 bases separates them. CDR1 and CDR2, per the germline V gene, are SGHRS and YFSETQ. TCRbeta CDR3 regions were amplified from genomic DNA by means of the immunoSEQ Assay, a bias-controlled multiplex PCR. On the study's bioinformatics: The number of nucleated cells in each sample was estimated by amplification of reference gene primers within the assay. To quantify the absolute abundance of each unique TCRbeta CDR3 rearrangement, sequence reads were collapsed and filtered. For each sample, productive Simpson clonality was calculated as the square root of Simpson's diversity index across productive rearrangements. The table was pulled from immuneACCESS by TCRdb, which kept in-frame rearrangements only. Such tables lose some clones; where checked, under half of the loss comes from unresolved V genes, and the rest has no known cause. V and J calls and clone size are as listed in that table; D and trimming were resolved from the DNA. The sample includes a few hundred thousand clones, with about 91% observed a single time. Approximately 6.6% of the sample lies in the top ten.

Another Seattle source contributed samples from volunteer blood donors who had recovered from COVID-19. Collaborating institutions collected whole blood in K2EDTA tubes following their own protocols. For TCRbeta analysis, collaborator samples were shipped as frozen whole blood, as isolated PBMCs, or as DNA extracted from either sample type. This sequence uses TRBV5-1 and TRBJ2-7; the best D guess is TRBD1, with 8 bases matching. The TCR was taken from a woman in her twenties or thirties who had recovered from COVID-19. The specimen was peripheral blood. The CDR3 protein is CASSLAGGGGSVNEQYF. In nucleotide form, the sequence is TGCGCCAGCAGCTTGGCAGGGGGCGGGGGCTCCGTCAACGAGCAGTACTTC.